This TCR beta chain was documented in a study of blood T cell repertoires in COVID-19. Study overall: The study drew acute and convalescent COVID-19 samples from the United States, Italy and Spain.

Germline assignment: CDR1 MNHEY and CDR2 SMNVEV (reference sequence). Trimming removed 3 bases from V and 3 bases from J, with 20 bases in between. CDR3 length: 18 amino acids. Using immunoSEQ multiplex PCR, the repertoire was profiled, and TCRdb retains in-frame clones only, with some absent. Of some 340,000 clones listed, roughly 85% are singletons. This clone was detected once. The sequence was collected from a woman in her late teens or twenties with acute or convalescent COVID-19. Sequenced: peripheral blood. The genes are TRBV27 and TRBJ1-4; a possible D gene is TRBD1 (5 bases). DNA of the CDR3: TGTGCCAGCAGTTTTGGCAGGACACCTGTGACTCCTAATGAAAAACTGTTTTTT. The encoded protein is CASSFGRTPVTPNEKLFF.